This T cell receptor beta chain was found in a study of T-cell memory formation after mild COVID-19. Study observations and caveats: Contracting clones from day 15 to 85 showed balanced CD4/CD8; later expanders favored CD4+. The study found contracting CD4+ clones mainly in CM and EM and contracting CD8+ clones in EMRA.

cDNA libraries for TCR alpha and TCR beta, carrying sample barcodes and UMIs, came from 5'RACE with constant-segment primers. TCRdb fed the 5' RACE reads into MiXCR, producing one record per CDR3 protein. The table lists about 90,000 distinct CDR3 sequences, approximately 15% of them singletons. Points on this clonotype: The antigen remains undetermined.

The V end was cut by 1 base, the J end by 9 bases, with 11 bases between. This CDR3 is built from 13 residues. Per germline, CDR1 SEHNR and CDR2 FQNEAQ (reference sequence). This chain uses TRBV7-9 with TRBJ2-3; weak D call: TRBD2 (5 bases). Sequencing input: PBMCs or a T cell subset sorted from them (not recorded which). This sequence was found in a young man who had mild COVID-19 (a few samples of this study predate the infection). Cell type and time point are not known. The CDR3 loop reads CASSLVEGPTQYF. The CDR3 DNA reads TGTGCCAGCAGCTTAGTTGAGGGCCCCACGCAGTATTTT.